The present T cell receptor (beta chain) was sequenced within a study of blood T cell repertoires in COVID-19. Study at large: Donors in the United States, Italy and Spain gave samples during acute or convalescent COVID-19.

The method was immunoSEQ multiplex PCR; TCRdb's version includes in-frame clones alone and lacks a portion of them. The profile shows approximately 340,000 clones, 87% of them singletons. The TCR was taken from a man between 25 and 39 years old with COVID-19, enrolled during active disease. Sequencing was performed on peripheral blood.

In DNA form, the CDR3 reads TGTGCCAGCAGCTTATTCGGGTCCAGCTCTTACAATGAGCAGTTCTTC. Amino acids: CASSLFGSSSYNEQFF. The V call is TRBV7-6, the J call TRBJ2-1; D unresolved. The germline V gene has CDR1 SGHVS and CDR2 FNYEAQ. This CDR3 is 16 amino acids long. Trimming cost V 2 bases and J 4 bases, with 15 bases left between them.